This T cell receptor beta chain is from a study of long-term antiretroviral therapy in people with HIV. As for this clone: Antigen: not known.

Survey-level immunoSEQ v3.0 assays were run. The assay was immunoSEQ multiplex PCR, and TCRdb's table has in-frame clones only and misses some. Of 34,000 or so clones in the sample, roughly 85% were seen once. Germline CDR1 is SGHRS and CDR2 is YFSETQ. The V and J ends lost 4 bases and 4 bases, in that order; junction bases with no gene match: 7. CDR3 size: 16 residues. Overall study findings and caveats: Repertoire composition at all time points was dominated by clones that had expanded before ART. Controls showed broader CDR3 length ranges than did the HIV repertoires. After ART, diversity increased yet remained lower than transplant donor controls.

This sample comprised unsorted PBMCs, obtained about 3.5 years after starting antiretroviral therapy. The clonotype was recovered from a man aged 18 to 29 with HIV. The chain employs TRBV5-1 and TRBJ2-2; 10 bases line up with TRBD2. The CDR3 DNA sequence: TGCGCCAGCAGCCTTACTAGCGGGAAAGTCACCGGGGAGCTGTTTTTT. Translation: CASSLTSGKVTGELFF.